Each of the 3 T cell receptor beta chains below was sequenced from the same sample in a study of T cell changes during pregnancy in multiple sclerosis. Sequencing used immunoSEQ multiplex PCR; TCRdb keeps in-frame clones, though not all of them. The sample consists of 40,000 to 45,000 clones, approximately 90% of them appearing once. This material consisted of CD4+ T cells from peripheral blood mononuclear cells, taken before pregnancy. The source is a female donor with multiple sclerosis, enrolled in a pregnancy study.

Relative to its sample, this clone is medium-sized. The CDR3 protein is CASSLKRTSGKSYEQYF. In DNA, the CDR3 is TGTGCCAGCAGTTTAAAGCGGACTAGCGGGAAATCCTACGAGCAGTACTTC. V and J are TRBV27 and TRBJ2-7, with TRBD2 matching 12 bases. The J segment lost 1 base and the V segment lost 2 bases, leaving 6 bases of the junction unmatched. The CDR3 runs to 17 residues. Germline CDR1 and CDR2: MNHEY and SMNVEV (reference sequence).

This clone was detected once. The V call is TRBV14, the J call TRBJ2-2; the match to TRBD2 covers 7 bases. Germline assignment: CDR1 SGHDN and CDR2 FVKESK. This CDR3 has 16 residues. After removal of 4 bases from V and 7 bases from J, the junction contained 12 bases not matched to a gene. For the CDR3, the DNA is TGTGCCAGCAGCCGGGCAGCGGGGCCTCCGGGCGGGGAGCTGTTTTTT. This codes for CASSRAAGPPGGELFF. Variable domain in full (rest from reference TRBV14 and TRBJ2-2): EAGVTQFPSHSVIEKGQTVTLRCDPISGHDNLYWYRRVMGKEIKFLLHFVKESKQDESGMPNNRFLAERTGGTYSTLKVQPAELEDSGVYFCASSRAAGPPGGELFFGEGSRLTVL.

CDR3 region: CAISERQGGYGYTF. The DNA of the CDR3 is TGTGCCATCAGTGAACGACAGGGCGGCTATGGCTACACCTTC. The chain couples TRBV10-3 to TRBJ1-2; 7 nucleotides agree with TRBD1. The germline gives CDR1 ENHRY, CDR2 SYGVKD. V shed 3 bases and J 4 bases; nucleotides not matched to a gene: 5. The CDR3 is 14 residues long.